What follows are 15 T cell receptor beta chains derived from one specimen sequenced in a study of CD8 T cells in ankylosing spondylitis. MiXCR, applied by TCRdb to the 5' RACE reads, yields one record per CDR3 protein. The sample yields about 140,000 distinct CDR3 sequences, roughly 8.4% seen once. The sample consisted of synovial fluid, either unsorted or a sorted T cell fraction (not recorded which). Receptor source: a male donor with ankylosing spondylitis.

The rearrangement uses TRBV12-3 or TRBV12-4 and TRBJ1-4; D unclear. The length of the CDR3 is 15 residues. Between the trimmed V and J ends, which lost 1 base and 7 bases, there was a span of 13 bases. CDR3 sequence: CASSLVRRGFEKLFF. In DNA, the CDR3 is TGTGCCAGCAGTTTAGTTCGGAGAGGTTTTGAAAAACTGTTTTTT.

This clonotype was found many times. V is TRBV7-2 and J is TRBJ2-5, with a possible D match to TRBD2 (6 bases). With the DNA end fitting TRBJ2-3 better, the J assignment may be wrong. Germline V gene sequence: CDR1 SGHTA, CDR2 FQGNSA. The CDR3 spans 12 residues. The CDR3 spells CASSLDRETQYF. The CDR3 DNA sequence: TGTGCCAGCAGCTTAGACCGGGAGACGCAGTATTTT.

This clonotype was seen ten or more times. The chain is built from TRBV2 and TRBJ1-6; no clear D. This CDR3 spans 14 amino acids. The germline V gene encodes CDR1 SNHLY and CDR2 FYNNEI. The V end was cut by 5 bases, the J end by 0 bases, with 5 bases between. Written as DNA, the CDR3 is TGTGCCAGCAGTCAGAGCTCCTATAATTCACCCCTCCACTTT. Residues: CASSQSSYNSPLHF.

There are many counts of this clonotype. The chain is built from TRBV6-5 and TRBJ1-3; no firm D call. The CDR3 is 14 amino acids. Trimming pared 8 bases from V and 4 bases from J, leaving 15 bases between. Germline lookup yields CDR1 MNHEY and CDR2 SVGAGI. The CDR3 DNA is TGTGCCAGCCGATACAGATATTCGGGAAACACCATATATTTT. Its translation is CASRYRYSGNTIYF.

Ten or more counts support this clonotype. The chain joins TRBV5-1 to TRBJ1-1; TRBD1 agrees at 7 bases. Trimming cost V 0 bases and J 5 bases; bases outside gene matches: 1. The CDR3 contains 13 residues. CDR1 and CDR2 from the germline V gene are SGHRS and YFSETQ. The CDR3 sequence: CASSLDRGTEAFF. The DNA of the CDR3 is TGCGCCAGCAGCTTGGACAGGGGAACTGAAGCTTTCTTT.

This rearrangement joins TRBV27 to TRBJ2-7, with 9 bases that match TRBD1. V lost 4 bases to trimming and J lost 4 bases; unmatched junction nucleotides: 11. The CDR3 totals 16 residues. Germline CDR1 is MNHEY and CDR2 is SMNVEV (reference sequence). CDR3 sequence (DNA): TGTGCCAGCAGTTCCCTTCGGACAGGGGTCGTTTACGAGCAGTACTTC. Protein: CASSSLRTGVVYEQYF.

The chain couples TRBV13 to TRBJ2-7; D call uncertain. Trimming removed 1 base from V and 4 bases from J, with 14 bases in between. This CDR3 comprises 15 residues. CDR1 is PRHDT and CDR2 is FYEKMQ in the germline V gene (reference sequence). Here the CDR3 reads CASSLVGSTRYEQYF. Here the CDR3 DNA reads TGTGCCAGCAGCTTAGTCGGCTCCACCAGGTACGAGCAGTACTTC.

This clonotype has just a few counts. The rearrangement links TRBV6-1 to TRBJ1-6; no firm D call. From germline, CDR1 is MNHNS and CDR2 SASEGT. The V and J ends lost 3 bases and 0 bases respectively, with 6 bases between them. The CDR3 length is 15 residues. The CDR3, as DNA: TGTGCCAGCAGTGAGATCAGCTCCTATAATTCACCCCTCCACTTT. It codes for CASSEISSYNSPLHF.

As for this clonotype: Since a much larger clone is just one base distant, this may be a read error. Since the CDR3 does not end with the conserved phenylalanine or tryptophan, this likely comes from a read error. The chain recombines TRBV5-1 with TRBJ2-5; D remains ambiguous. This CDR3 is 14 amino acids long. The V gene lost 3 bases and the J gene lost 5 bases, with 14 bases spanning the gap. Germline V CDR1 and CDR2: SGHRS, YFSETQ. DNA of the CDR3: TGCGCCAGCAGCTGGGCCCCGGAAAGGGAGACCCAGTACTCC. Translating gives CASSWAPERETQYS.

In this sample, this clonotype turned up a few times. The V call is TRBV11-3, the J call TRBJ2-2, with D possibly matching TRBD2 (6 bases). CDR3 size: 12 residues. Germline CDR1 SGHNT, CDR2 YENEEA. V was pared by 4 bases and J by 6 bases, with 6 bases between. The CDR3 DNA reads TGTGCCAGCAGCTGGGGGGCCGGGGAGCTGTTTTTT. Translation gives CASSWGAGELFF.

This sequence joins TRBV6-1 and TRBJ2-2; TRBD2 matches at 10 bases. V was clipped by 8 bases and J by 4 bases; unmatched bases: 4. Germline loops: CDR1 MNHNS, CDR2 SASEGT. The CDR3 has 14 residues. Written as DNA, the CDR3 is TGTGCCAGCGGTATAGCGGGAGGCACCGGGGAGCTGTTTTTT. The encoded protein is CASGIAGGTGELFF.

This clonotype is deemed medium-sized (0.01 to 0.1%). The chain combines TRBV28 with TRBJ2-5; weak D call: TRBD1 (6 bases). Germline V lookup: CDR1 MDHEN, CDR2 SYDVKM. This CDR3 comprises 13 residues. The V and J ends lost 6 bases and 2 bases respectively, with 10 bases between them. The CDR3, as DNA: TGTGCCAGCAGGTTGCAGGGGCAAGAGACCCAGTACTTC. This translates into CASRLQGQETQYF.

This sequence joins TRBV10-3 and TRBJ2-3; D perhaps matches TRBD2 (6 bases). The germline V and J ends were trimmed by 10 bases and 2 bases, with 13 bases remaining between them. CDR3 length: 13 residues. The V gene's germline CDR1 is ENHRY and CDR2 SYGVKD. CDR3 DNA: TGTGCCAGCGGGGTTCCGAACACAGATACGCAGTATTTT. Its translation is CASGVPNTDTQYF.

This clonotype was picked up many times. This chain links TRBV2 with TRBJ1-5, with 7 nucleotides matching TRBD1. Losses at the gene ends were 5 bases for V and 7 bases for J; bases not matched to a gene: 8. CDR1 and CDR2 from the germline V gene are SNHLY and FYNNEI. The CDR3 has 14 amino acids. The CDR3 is CASSLRGLGQPQHF. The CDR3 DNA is TGTGCCAGCAGTCTTAGGGGGCTCGGACAGCCCCAGCATTTT.

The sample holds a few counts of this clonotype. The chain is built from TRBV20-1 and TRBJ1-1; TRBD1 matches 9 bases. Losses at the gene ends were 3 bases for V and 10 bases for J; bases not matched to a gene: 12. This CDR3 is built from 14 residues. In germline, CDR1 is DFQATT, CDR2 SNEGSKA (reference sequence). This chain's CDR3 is CSARSGTGLLGAFF. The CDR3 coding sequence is TGCAGTGCTAGGTCCGGGACAGGGCTGCTTGGAGCTTTCTTT.